The entry that follows covers one TCR beta chain sequence. In this sample, this clone turned up a few times. What this receptor recognizes is not known. Per-base qualities were not stored, and no clone one base away is much larger. The ViraFEST assay stimulated PBMC with viral peptide pools and then used TCR sequencing to identify antigen-specific CD4+ T cell clonotypes by expansion. After around ten days of culture, CD4+ T cells were isolated with the EasySep CD4+ T cell isolation kit. Each participant got two doses of an mRNA SARS-CoV-2 vaccine, either BNT162b2 or mRNA-1273. Healthy vaccine recipients had no prior SARS-CoV-2 infection, confirmed by negative nucleocapsid antibodies before and after vaccination. Each well held two million PBMC cultured in IMDM containing 5% human AB serum, 8 to 10 IU/ml IL-2 and gentamicin, along with around 11 ug/ml peptides. On days 3 and 7, half of the culture medium was replaced with fresh IL-2-containing medium. Unless noted otherwise, every peptide stimulation condition was grown in triplicate wells. Using Ficoll-Paque Plus gradient centrifugation, PBMC were separated from whole blood and then either used fresh or cryopreserved at -140C. The overlapping peptide pools covered the spike proteins of SARS-CoV-2 as well as those of the common cold coronaviruses HCoV-NL63, HCoV-OC43 and HCoV-229E. Genomic DNA was extracted from cultured CD4+ T cells with the QIAamp micro DNA kit.

The library was produced with the immunoSEQ multiplex PCR assay. DNA from the CD4+ T cells that had been cultured and isolated underwent TCR beta CDR3 sequencing. In the source study's methods: The analysis removed non-productive TCR sequences, trimmed reads to the CDR3 region, and retained only CDR3s that were 7 or more amino acids long. The MANAFEST web app was used to pick out antigen-specific clonotypes by comparing their expansion in peptide wells with that in reference cultures. For clones to be considered positive, expansion at FDR<0.05 versus reference and all other wells, an odds ratio above 5, and a frequency above 0.1% in two replicate wells were required. A clonotype was defined as cross-reactive if the clonotype was significantly expanded both in SARS-CoV-2 spike wells and in at least one common cold coronavirus spike condition. Using the stringdist R package, CDR3 similarity was measured by Levenshtein distance, and unrooted trees were constructed with ape in R 3.6.1. Sourced from immuneACCESS, this table was stored by TCRdb with only in-frame sequences that have V and J called. A share of the clones is absent; for the studies checked, an unresolved V gene accounts for under half, and the remainder has no known explanation. Clonal size and the V and J genes are those of that table, whereas D and trimming came from the DNA. The sample table shows 30,000 or so clones, and roughly two thirds are seen once. The top ten clones comprise around 12% of the sample.

V is shortened by 4 bases, J by 6 bases, and the region joining them spans 15 bases. From the cysteine up to the phenylalanine, the CDR3 has a length of 14 residues. The DNA shown is the 42-base CDR3, in frame from base 1. Via the germline V gene, CDR1 is SGHRS and CDR2 YFSETQ. This sample is part of a study of vaccination effects on CD4 cells after COVID-19 (dated by TCRdb to about 2022). About the full investigation: Post-vaccine samples across the study were collected a median of 72 days after the second dose, with a range of 14 to 241. SARS-CoV-2 spike-specific CD4+ TCR repertoires from before and after mRNA vaccination were compared in COVID-19 convalescent patients and in infection-naive vaccine recipients. Cultures from other donors in the study were sequenced using the Oncomine TCR Beta short-read assay on an Illumina iSeq 100. Altogether, some ten COVID-19 convalescent patients and 4 SARS-CoV-2-naive healthy vaccine recipients made up the full study. Overall results and qualifications from the work: Only a small number of convalescent patients were included, and no early post-infection timepoints were available, which limited the study. Marked clonal contraction was observed in both infection-induced and vaccine-induced clones at late post-vaccination timepoints, consistent with waning T cell responses. In healthy vaccine recipients, vaccine-induced clones were almost all SARS-CoV-2 mono-reactive, with only 1 of 255 being cross-reactive with common cold coronaviruses.

The input for sequencing was CD4+ T cells from PBMCs cultured with HCoV-229E spike peptides, taken after COVID-19 vaccination. What this sample's cell subset or site label stands for: HCoV-229E spike overlapping peptide pool stimulation. This chain joins TRBV5-1 to TRBJ2-3; the D gene is perhaps TRBD2, on 5 matching bases. The TCR originated in a human donor who received a COVID-19 vaccine. The nucleotides are TGCGCCAGCAGCCATCCCACTAGATTCGATACGCAGTATTTT. Translated, it gives CASSHPTRFDTQYF.